The 29 T cell receptor beta chains in this list originate from one sample, sequenced in a study of T cell responses to AZD1222 COVID-19 vaccine. Repertoires were generated with immunoSEQ multiplex PCR, while TCRdb's copy carries only in-frame clones and drops some. The sample carries roughly 97,000 clones, roughly 91% recorded once. Sequenced material: peripheral blood, taken on day 0 of AZD1222 vaccination. All receptors come from an adult in good health.

V usage is TRBV28 and J usage is TRBJ2-1; D perhaps matches TRBD1 (6 bases). The CDR3 runs to 13 residues. Trimming stripped 3 bases from V and 8 bases from J, with 11 bases between. The V gene's germline CDR1 is MDHEN and CDR2 SYDVKM. DNA for the CDR3: TGTGCCAGCAGTTTGGGGGCCAAGTATGAGCAGTTCTTC. This gives the protein CASSLGAKYEQFF.

The rearrangement links TRBV28 to TRBJ1-6; D is unclear. This CDR3 has 18 amino acids. Trimming removed 0 bases from V and 0 bases from J, with 12 bases in between. Germline values: CDR1 MDHEN, CDR2 SYDVKM. Written as DNA, the CDR3 is TGTGCCAGCAGTTTATGGAGTATAGCAAGCTCCTATAATTCACCCCTCCACTTT. This encodes CASSLWSIASSYNSPLHF. Looking up the rest from reference TRBV28 and TRBJ1-6 gives the full variable domain: DVKVTQSSRYLVKRTGEKVFLECVQDMDHENMFWYRQDPGLGLRLIYFSYDVKMKEKGDIPEGYSVSREKKERFSLILESASTNQTSMYLCASSLWSIASSYNSPLHFGNGTRLTVT.

This chain joins TRBV5-1 and TRBJ2-7, with D perhaps matching TRBD1 (6 bases). This CDR3 has 13 residues. V was trimmed by 4 bases and J by 3 bases, leaving 11 bases between them. Per the germline V gene, CDR1 is SGHRS and CDR2 is YFSETQ. The CDR3 protein is CASSAGQNYEQYF. DNA of the CDR3: TGCGCCAGCAGCGCTGGACAGAACTACGAGCAGTACTTC.

This sequence joins TRBV7-6 and TRBJ2-6; no definite D call. CDR3 length: 15 residues. Trimming removed 3 bases at V and 0 bases at J, with 6 bases between. The germline V gene has CDR1 SGHVS and CDR2 FNYEAQ. CDR3 in amino acids: CASSFPVSGANVLTF. CDR3 in DNA: TGTGCCAGCAGCTTCCCAGTCTCTGGGGCCAACGTCCTGACTTTC.

V and J are TRBV11-2 and TRBJ2-2; TRBD2 aligns across 7 bases. CDR3 size: 16 residues. The trim removed 5 bases at V and 0 bases at J, leaving 6 bases unmatched. The germline V gene has CDR1 SGHAT and CDR2 FQNNGV. The chain's CDR3 is CASSLSSGANTGELFF. For the CDR3, the DNA is TGTGCCAGCAGCCTGTCCAGCGGGGCGAACACCGGGGAGCTGTTTTTT.

This sequence joins TRBV20-1 and TRBJ1-3, with 7 positions matching TRBD1. V shed 3 bases and J 7 bases; nucleotides not matched to a gene: 6. The CDR3 length is 13 residues. Germline V lookup: CDR1 DFQATT, CDR2 SNEGSKA (reference sequence). The CDR3 DNA sequence: TGCAGTGCTAGTTGGACAGGAGGTAACACCATATATTTT. Translating gives CSASWTGGNTIYF.

This chain joins TRBV10-3 and TRBJ1-2; D is undetermined. In germline, CDR1 is ENHRY, CDR2 SYGVKD. CDR3 length: 14 amino acids. Between the trimmed V and J ends, which lost 2 bases and 2 bases, there was a span of 9 bases. The CDR3: CAISEGQGNYGYTF. CDR3 coding DNA: TGTGCCATCAGTGAGGGGCAAGGGAACTATGGCTACACCTTC.

DNA for the CDR3: TGTGCCAGCAGCGGGGACAGAATACAGCCCCAGCATTTT. Its protein product is CASSGDRIQPQHF. V and J are TRBV7-2 and TRBJ1-5, with TRBD1 matching over 7 bases. The CDR3 has 13 residues. The J segment lost 7 bases and the V segment lost 5 bases, leaving 5 bases of the junction unmatched. Looked up from germline, CDR1 is SGHTA and CDR2 is FQGNSA.

The CDR3 region is CASSFSDTQYF. In nucleotides, the CDR3 is TGTGCCAGCAGTTTTTCCGATACGCAGTATTTT. The chain joins TRBV12-3 or TRBV12-4 to TRBJ2-3; no definite D call. The CDR3 consists of 11 residues. V shed 3 bases and J shed 6 bases, with 4 bases lying between them.

This clone showed up just once. CDR3 loop: CASTTPGGIYGYTF. CDR3 nucleotides: TGTGCCAGCACGACCCCAGGGGGAATCTATGGCTACACCTTC. J is TRBJ1-2 and V is TRBV6-5; 7 bases align to TRBD1. Germline V gene lookup returns CDR1 MNHEY and CDR2 SVGAGI. The CDR3 runs 14 residues. After removal of 7 bases from V and 4 bases from J, the junction contained 9 bases not matched to a gene.

The chain combines TRBV6-5 with TRBJ2-7; 10 positions agree with TRBD2. From germline, CDR1 is MNHEY and CDR2 SVGAGI. Germline trimming cut 5 bases from V and 4 bases from J; bases unmatched to any gene: 5. The CDR3 is 14 amino acids. CDR3 in amino acids: CASSNGLAAYEQYF. CDR3 nucleotides: TGTGCCAGCAGTAACGGACTAGCGGCTTACGAGCAGTACTTC.

This clone was recorded only once. The chain combines TRBV28 with TRBJ1-5; perhaps TRBD1 as D (5 bases). This CDR3 contains 13 residues. Germline CDR1 and CDR2: MDHEN and SYDVKM. Trimming took off 7 bases at V and 7 bases at J, with 14 bases between the two ends. The CDR3 reads CASTYFGDQPQHF. The CDR3 DNA sequence: TGTGCCAGCACCTACTTTGGGGACCAGCCCCAGCATTTT.

The chain combines TRBV7-9 with TRBJ2-1; D possibly uses TRBD1 or TRBD2 (5 bases each). Germline V gene lookup returns CDR1 SEHNR and CDR2 FQNEAQ (reference sequence). V gave up 4 bases and J gave up 5 bases, with 12 bases separating them. The CDR3 sequence is 14 residues long. The CDR3 loop reads CASSWDVLNNEQFF. The CDR3 region has the DNA TGTGCCAGCAGCTGGGACGTTTTAAACAATGAGCAGTTCTTC.

This chain joins TRBV6-2 or TRBV6-3 and TRBJ1-3, with D possibly TRBD1 on 6 matching bases. Germline CDR1 MNHEY, CDR2 SVGEGT. The CDR3 covers 18 residues. Trimming took 6 bases from V and 3 from J, leaving 24 bases between them. The CDR3 sequence is CASSPSRGDRPLGNTIYF. CDR3 bases: TGTGCCAGCAGCCCCTCAAGGGGGGACCGACCACTTGGAAACACCATATATTTT.

The V and J genes are TRBV11-2 and TRBJ2-1, with D possibly being TRBD1 (6 bases). The CDR3 covers 12 residues. Trimming took off 5 bases at V and 12 bases at J, with 14 bases between the two ends. Germline CDR1 reads SGHAT; CDR2 reads FQNNGV. As DNA, the CDR3 is TGTGCCAGCAGCCCAGGGGAAGAACGGCAGTTCTTC. Protein product: CASSPGEERQFF.

The chain carries TRBV6-5 and TRBJ2-1, with D maybe TRBD2 (5 bases). The CDR3 loop spans 15 amino acids. CDR1 and CDR2 from the germline V gene are MNHEY and SVGAGI. Trimming pared 6 bases from V and 3 bases from J, leaving 15 bases between. The CDR3 spells CASSTQPGSYNEQFF. For the CDR3, the DNA is TGTGCCAGCAGCACCCAACCTGGGAGCTACAATGAGCAGTTCTTC.

The chain joins TRBV4-3 to TRBJ1-3; the D is unclear. V lost 0 bases to trimming and J lost 4 bases, with 7 bases between them. CDR1 and CDR2 (germline): LGHNA, YSLEER. There are 14 residues in the CDR3. CDR3 protein: CASSQEGYGNTIYF. In DNA form, the CDR3 reads TGCGCCAGCAGCCAAGAGGGGTACGGAAACACCATATATTTT.

V and J are TRBV7-9 and TRBJ2-5; perhaps TRBD2 as D (7 bases). Germline V lookup: CDR1 SEHNR, CDR2 FQNEAQ (reference sequence). This CDR3 is 14 amino acids long. The V end was cut by 5 bases, the J end by 5 bases, with 15 bases between. The CDR3 reads CASSPRRGAETQYF. The CDR3 DNA sequence: TGTGCCAGCAGCCCCCGCCGGGGGGCGGAGACCCAGTACTTC.

V usage is TRBV4-3 and J usage is TRBJ1-1; D not certain. The V gene lost 0 bases and the J gene lost 0 bases, with 8 bases spanning the gap. This CDR3 has 15 amino acids. From germline, CDR1 is LGHNA and CDR2 YSLEER. CDR3 nucleotides: TGCGCCAGCAGCCAAGAGTTCGGCTTGAACACTGAAGCTTTCTTT. Encoded protein: CASSQEFGLNTEAFF.

The rearrangement uses TRBV28 and TRBJ1-3; weak D call: TRBD1 (6 bases). CDR1 and CDR2 (germline): MDHEN, SYDVKM. The CDR3 contains 15 residues. V was pared by 1 base and J by 0 bases, with 7 bases between. The CDR3 DNA sequence: TGTGCCAGCAGTTTATACAGGGACTCTGGAAACACCATATATTTT. It encodes CASSLYRDSGNTIYF.

CDR3 loop: CASSYSGPYNSPLHF. Here the CDR3 DNA reads TGTGCCAGCAGTTACTCGGGTCCCTATAATTCACCCCTCCACTTT. This sequence joins TRBV6-5 and TRBJ1-6; D call uncertain. This CDR3 has 15 amino acids. Germline CDR1 and CDR2: MNHEY and SVGAGI. Trimming took off 0 bases at V and 2 bases at J, with 5 bases between the two ends.

The chain couples TRBV3-1 (or the pseudogene TRBV3-2) to TRBJ2-2, with a weak D call TRBD1 (5 bases). Trimming took off 4 bases at V and 1 base at J, with 7 bases between the two ends. This CDR3 region has 14 residues. Germline V gene data show CDR1 as LGHDT and CDR2 as YNNKEL (reference sequence). CDR3 sequence reads: CASSLTGNTGELFF. DNA of the CDR3: TGTGCCAGCAGCCTTACAGGGAACACCGGGGAGCTGTTTTTT.

V usage is TRBV28 and J usage is TRBJ1-1; weak D call: TRBD1 (5 bases). V was clipped by 7 bases and J by 4 bases, with 19 bases between them. This CDR3 comprises 15 residues. CDR1 and CDR2 from the germline V gene are MDHEN and SYDVKM. CDR3 in amino acids: CASKGREGRITEAFF. The CDR3 bases are TGTGCCAGCAAGGGGCGAGAGGGGCGCATCACTGAAGCTTTCTTT.

The J gene is TRBJ2-2, the V gene TRBV28; no clear D gene. Germline-derived CDR1 and CDR2 are MDHEN and SYDVKM. Trimming took 4 bases from V and 5 from J, leaving 8 bases between them. The CDR3 is 13 residues long. The CDR3 reads CASSSPLTGELFF. The CDR3 region has the DNA TGTGCCAGCAGTTCCCCCCTGACCGGGGAGCTGTTTTTT. The whole variable domain, filled in from reference TRBV28 and TRBJ2-2, reads DVKVTQSSRYLVKRTGEKVFLECVQDMDHENMFWYRQDPGLGLRLIYFSYDVKMKEKGDIPEGYSVSREKKERFSLILESASTNQTSMYLCASSSPLTGELFFGEGSRLTVL.

This chain uses TRBV19 with TRBJ2-7; no clear D gene. The CDR3 runs to 12 residues. Germline V gene sequence: CDR1 LNHDA, CDR2 SQIVND (reference sequence). The V and J ends lost 8 bases and 4 bases respectively, with 12 bases between them. For the CDR3, the DNA is TGTGCCAGTGCGCGCGAAGGGTACGAGCAGTACTTC. Translation gives CASAREGYEQYF.

The chain is built from TRBV5-1 and TRBJ2-3; D might be TRBD1 or TRBD2, each matching 5 bases. Germline lookup yields CDR1 SGHRS and CDR2 YFSETQ. Trimming removed 2 bases at V and 2 bases at J, with 9 bases between. This CDR3 is built from 14 residues. DNA of the CDR3: TGCGCCAGCAGCTTAGGGACGACCACAGATACGCAGTATTTT. Translation: CASSLGTTTDTQYF.

The chain couples TRBV6-6 to TRBJ2-7; D is perhaps TRBD1 (5 bases). Germline assignment: CDR1 MNHNY and CDR2 SVGAGI (reference sequence). The V end was cut by 8 bases, the J end by 7 bases, with 12 bases between. The length of the CDR3 is 11 residues. CDR3 loop: CASGAMGEQYF. CDR3 nucleotide sequence: TGTGCCAGCGGGGCTATGGGAGAGCAGTACTTC.

The chain links TRBV4-3 to TRBJ2-7; TRBD1 matches 10 bases. Per the germline V gene, CDR1 is LGHNA and CDR2 is YSLEER. V gave up 4 bases and J gave up 6 bases; unmatched junction bases: 9. The CDR3 length is 15 residues. CDR3 bases: TGCGCCAGCAGCCCCGCCGGGACAGGGGATATCGAGCAGTACTTC. This sequence encodes CASSPAGTGDIEQYF.

This clone showed up just once. V gene TRBV10-3 combines with J gene TRBJ1-5; no reliable D call. The V end lost 0 bases, the J end lost 5 bases, and 5 bases lay between the germline ends. The CDR3 loop spans 13 amino acids. The germline V gene encodes CDR1 ENHRY and CDR2 SYGVKD. CDR3 nucleotide sequence: TGTGCCATCAGTGAGTCGCGGGATCAGCCCCAGCATTTT. Translation: CAISESRDQPQHF.